This T cell receptor beta chain originates from a study of T cell responses to AZD1222 COVID-19 vaccine. Overall study findings and caveats: Reports say nearly half of spike-specific TCRs go after unmutated variant regions.

Of note for this clone: Its antigen remains unidentified.

Some clones are missing from TCRdb's copy, which holds only in-frame ones; the method was immunoSEQ multiplex PCR. The data show 150,000 or so clones, with approximately 92% seen just once and around 3.5% held by the top ten. CDR3 length: 16 residues. Looked up from germline, CDR1 is LNHDA and CDR2 is SQIVND (reference sequence). Trimming cost V 4 bases and J 9 bases, with 24 bases left between them. Sequenced material: peripheral blood, taken 28 days after the second AZD1222 dose. This receptor was taken from an adult who received the AZD1222 COVID-19 vaccine. The chain employs TRBV19 and TRBJ1-2; D ambiguous. The CDR3 sequence is CASSTGPPGNRMRYTF. The CDR3 region has the DNA TGTGCCAGTAGTACCGGACCCCCGGGAAATCGAATGCGCTACACCTTC.